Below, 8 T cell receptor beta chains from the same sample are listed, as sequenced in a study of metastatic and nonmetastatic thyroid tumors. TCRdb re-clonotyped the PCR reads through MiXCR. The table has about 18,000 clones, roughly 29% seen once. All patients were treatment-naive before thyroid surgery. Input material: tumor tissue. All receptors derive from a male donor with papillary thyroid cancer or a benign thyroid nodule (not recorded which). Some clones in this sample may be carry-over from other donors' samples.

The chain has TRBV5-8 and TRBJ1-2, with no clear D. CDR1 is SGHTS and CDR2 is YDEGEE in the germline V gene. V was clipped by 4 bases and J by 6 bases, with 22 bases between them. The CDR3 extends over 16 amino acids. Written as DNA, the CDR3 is TGTGCCAGCAGCCCCCGACGGAGGGCACCTTGTGATGGCTACACCTTC. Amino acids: CASSPRRRAPCDGYTF.

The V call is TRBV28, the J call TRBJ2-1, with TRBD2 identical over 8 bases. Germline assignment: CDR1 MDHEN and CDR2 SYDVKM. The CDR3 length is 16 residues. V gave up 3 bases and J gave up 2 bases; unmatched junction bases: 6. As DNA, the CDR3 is TGTGCCAGCAGTTTGCTGCTAGCGGGCGCCTACAATGAGCAGTTCTTC. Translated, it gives CASSLLLAGAYNEQFF.

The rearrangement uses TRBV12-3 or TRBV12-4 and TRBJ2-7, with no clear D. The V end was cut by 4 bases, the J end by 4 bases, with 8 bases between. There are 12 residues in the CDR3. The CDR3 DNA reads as TGTGCCAGCAGTTCATTGGGTTACGAGCAGTACTTC. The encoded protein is CASSSLGYEQYF.

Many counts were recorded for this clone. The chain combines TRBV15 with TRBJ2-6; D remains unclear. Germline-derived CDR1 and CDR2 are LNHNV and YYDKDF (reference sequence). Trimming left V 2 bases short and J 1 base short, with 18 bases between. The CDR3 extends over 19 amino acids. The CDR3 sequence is CATSRSDTDGLSGANVLTF. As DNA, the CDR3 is TGTGCCACCAGCAGATCAGACACTGATGGGCTATCTGGGGCCAACGTCCTGACTTTC.

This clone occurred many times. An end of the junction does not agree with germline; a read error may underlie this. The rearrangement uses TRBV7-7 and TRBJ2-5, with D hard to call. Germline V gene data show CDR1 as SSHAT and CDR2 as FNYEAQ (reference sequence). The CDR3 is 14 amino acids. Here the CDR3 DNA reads TGTGCTAGCAGCTTAGGAACCCTTGGGGAGACCCAGTACTTC. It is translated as CASSLGTLGETQYF.

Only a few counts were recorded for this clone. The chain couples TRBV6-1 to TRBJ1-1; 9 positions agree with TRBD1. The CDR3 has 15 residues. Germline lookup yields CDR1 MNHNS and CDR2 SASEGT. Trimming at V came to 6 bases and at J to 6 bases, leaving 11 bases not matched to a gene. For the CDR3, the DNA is TGTGCCAGCAGCCCGCCGGTACAGGGGGCTGCTGAAGCTTTCTTT. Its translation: CASSPPVQGAAEAFF.

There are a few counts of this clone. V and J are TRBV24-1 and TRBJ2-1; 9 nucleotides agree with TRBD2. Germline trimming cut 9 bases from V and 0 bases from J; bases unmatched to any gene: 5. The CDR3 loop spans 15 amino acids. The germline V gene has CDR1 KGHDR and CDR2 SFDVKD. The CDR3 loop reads CATHSTSGSYNEQFF. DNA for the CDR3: TGTGCCACCCATTCGACTAGCGGCTCCTACAATGAGCAGTTCTTC.

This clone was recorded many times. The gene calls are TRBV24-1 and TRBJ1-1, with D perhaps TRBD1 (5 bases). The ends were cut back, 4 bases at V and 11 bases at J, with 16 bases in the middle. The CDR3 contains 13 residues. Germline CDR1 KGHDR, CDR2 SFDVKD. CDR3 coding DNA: TGTGCCACCAGTGAACCAGGGTTTTCACAGGCTTTCTTT. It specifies CATSEPGFSQAFF.